This is a list of T cell receptor beta chains from one sample in a study of T cells after yellow fever vaccination. TCRdb used MiXCR to reprocess the 5' RACE reads, holding one entry per CDR3 protein. The profile shows just under 600,000 distinct CDR3 sequences, 13% of them singletons. Specimen: PBMCs, collected on the day of the yellow fever booster vaccination. Receptors were obtained from a man younger than 40 who received the YFV17D yellow fever vaccine. CDR3s include the opening cysteine and the closing phenylalanine or tryptophan. A D gene is named only where the DNA matches it firmly. Rows give clone size only sometimes, using once, few, many, or a class for an expanded clone.

. few TRBJ2-5 TRBV18 TGTGCCAGCTCCTGGGCAAGCGGAGAGACCCAGTACTTC CASSWASGETQYF
TRBD2 . TRBJ2-7 TRBV11-2 TGTGCCAGCAGCTTAGGTACACGGGCGCTAGCGGGCGGTTACGAGCAGTACTTC CASSLGTRALAGGYEQYF
. . TRBJ2-5 TRBV6-5 TGTGCCAGCAGTTACTCTCCGCGGCAGGGAGAGACCCAGTACTTC CASSYSPRQGETQYF
TRBD1 few TRBJ2-7 TRBV20-1 TGCAGTGCTGGAACAAGGCTGGACAGGGCCGAGCAGTACTTC CSAGTRLDRAEQYF
. many TRBJ2-1 TRBV12-3/TRBV12-4 TGTGCCAGCAGTCCCTCGCCTAGTCCTTCCTCCTACAATGAGCAGTTCTTC CASSPSPSPSSYNEQFF
. few TRBJ2-7 TRBV12-3/TRBV12-4 TGTGCCAGCAGTTTTGGGGCCGCCGAGCAGTACTTC CASSFGAAEQYF
TRBD1 . TRBJ1-1 TRBV7-8 TGTGCCAGCAGCTTAACAGGGGGCGCACGGTCCACTGAAGCTTTCTTT CASSLTGGARSTEAFF
TRBD2 few TRBJ2-2 TRBV7-2 TGTGCCAGCAGCCATAGGACTAGCGGGAGGGAGCTGTTTTTT CASSHRTSGRELFF
TRBD1 few TRBJ2-3 TRBV28 TGTGCCAGCAGCCTAGACAGGGGAATTGATACGCAGTATTTT CASSLDRGIDTQYF
. . TRBJ1-6 TRBV6-4 TGTGCCAGCAGTGAATCGAGGGGACGGGATTCACCCCTCCACTTT CASSESRGRDSPLHF
. few TRBJ2-7 TRBV12-3/TRBV12-4 TGTGCCAGCAGTCCTGAGAGTGCGACCTACGAGCAGTACTTC CASSPESATYEQYF
TRBD2 . TRBJ2-1 TRBV12-3/TRBV12-4 TGTGCCAGCAGGATAGCGGGAGGCTCCTACAATGAGCAGTTCTTC CASRIAGGSYNEQFF
. few TRBJ2-7 TRBV7-9 TGTGCCAGCAGCCTAGGACGGAAAGGCTACGAGCAGTACTTC CASSLGRKGYEQYF
TRBD1 few TRBJ2-3 TRBV5-4 TGTGCCAGCAGCTCGGACAGGGTCAAAGATACGCAGTATTTT CASSSDRVKDTQYF
TRBD2 few TRBJ2-5 TRBV5-4 TGTGCCAGCAGCTTGCGCTTAGCGGGAGTTGGAGAGACCCAGTACTTC CASSLRLAGVGETQYF
TRBD1 few TRBJ1-5 TRBV4-3 TGCGCCAGCAGCCAGGGGACAGGGGAACGCGAGCCCCAGCATTTT CASSQGTGEREPQHF
. . TRBJ2-1 TRBV20-1 TGCAGTGCCCCCGGTTCTCTCTCCTACAATGAGCAGTTCTTC CSAPGSLSYNEQFF
. few TRBJ2-7 TRBV5-8 TGTGCCAGCACCGCCCTCCTACGGACCTACGAGCAGTACTTC CASTALLRTYEQYF
TRBD1 . TRBJ1-3 TRBV20-1 TGCAGTGCCGCCGGACAGGGCGGGGACACCATATATTTT CSAAGQGGDTIYF
TRBD1 . TRBJ2-6 TRBV11-2 TGTGCCAGCAGCACCCGGGACAGTGCCTCGACTGGGGCCAACGTCCTGACTTTC CASSTRDSASTGANVLTF
. few TRBJ2-4 TRBV24-1 TGTGCCACCAGTGATTCGGGGCCCTCCGGAAACATTCAGTACTTC CATSDSGPSGNIQYF
TRBD2 . TRBJ2-4 TRBV11-1 TGTGCCAGCAGCTTAGTAGCGGGGCTTCGAGGTACCAAAAACATTCAGTACTTC CASSLVAGLRGTKNIQYF
. many TRBJ2-7 TRBV14 TGTGCCAGCAGCCCGGGGGTTAGGGCCTACGAGCAGTACTTC CASSPGVRAYEQYF
. once TRBJ1-5 TRBV18 TGTGCCAGCTCACCACCTGGGCTAGCAGGGCAGCCCCAGCATTTT CASSPPGLAGQPQHF
. few TRBJ1-5 TRBV7-8 TGTGCCAGCAGCTTAGGGGCAGAGGGGGAAAATCAGCCCCAGCATTTT CASSLGAEGENQPQHF
. . TRBJ1-5 TRBV7-8 TGTGCCAGCAGCATGAGAGAACAGGGCCATCAGCCCCAGCATTTT CASSMREQGHQPQHF
TRBD1 . TRBJ2-7 TRBV28 TGTGCCAGCGCCAATCGACAGGGGAGCTTTAGCGAGCAGTACTTC CASANRQGSFSEQYF
. few TRBJ1-6 TRBV20-1 TGCAGTGCTAGACCCCAATTGGAGGGGATCGGATCACCCCTCCACTTT CSARPQLEGIGSPLHF
. . TRBJ2-5 TRBV20-1 TGCAGTGCTAGAGATATCGAGACTCCTGAGACCCAGTACTTC CSARDIETPETQYF
TRBD2 . TRBJ2-1 TRBV4-1 TGCGCCAGCAGCCAAGATTGGTGGAGCGGGATCACCTACAATGAGCAGTTCTTC CASSQDWWSGITYNEQFF
TRBD1 . TRBJ1-3 TRBV10-3 TGTGCCACCTGGGGACAGGCTACTTCTGGAAACACCATATATTTT CATWGQATSGNTIYF
. . TRBJ2-5 TRBV24-1 TGTGCCACCAGTGTTCGCCACCCCGTCAGTGGAACGTACCAAGAGACCCAGTACTTC CATSVRHPVSGTYQETQYF
. few TRBJ2-1 TRBV5-4 TGTGCCAGCAGCTTGGCCGGGGCAGGGAGCTCCTACAATGAGCAGTTCTTC CASSLAGAGSSYNEQFF
TRBD1 . TRBJ2-5 TRBV20-1 TGCAGTGCGTTCGGGACAGAGAAAGAGACCCAGTACTTC CSAFGTEKETQYF
. . TRBJ1-1 TRBV12-3/TRBV12-4 TGTGCCAGCAGTTTATCGGGACAAGGAGAAGCTTTCTTT CASSLSGQGEAFF
. . TRBJ1-5 TRBV9 TGTGCCAGCAGCGTAGACGGAGGGAACAATCAGCCCCAGCATTTT CASSVDGGNNQPQHF
. few TRBJ2-7 TRBV28 TGTGCCAGCATCTCCCGCGGGGACCTAAAATACGAGCAGTACTTC CASISRGDLKYEQYF
. few TRBJ2-5 TRBV5-1 TGCGCCAGCAGCTTGAGAGGGACGGAAGAGACCCAGTACTTC CASSLRGTEETQYF